There are a few counts of the clone carrying this T cell receptor beta chain. The antigen remains unidentified. Unique molecular identifiers tagged the TCRbeta library. TCRdb redid the calling of the PCR reads with MiXCR, one entry per CDR3 protein. The sample shows 750,000 to 950,000 distinct CDR3 sequences, around 17% of them seen only once. The record originates from a study of T-cell reconstitution after alpha-beta-depleted transplantation in children. General study results and limits: T-cell counts and diversity at one year following transplant were attributed mainly to newly produced T cells. Alpha-beta T cells present about two months after transplant were reported to originate from several hundred expanded graft clones. Certain patients had high TCRbeta diversity at day 60, and it came from recipient T cells and thymic progenitors that survived.

CDR1 and CDR2 (germline): MGHRA, YSYEKL. The CDR3 runs 16 residues. Trimming cost V 4 bases and J 9 bases, with 22 bases left between them. The clonotype originates from a male patient younger than 18 who had a stem cell transplant for acute lymphoblastic leukemia, so the T cells may come from the graft donor. The chain carries TRBV4-1 and TRBJ2-1; possibly TRBD1 for D (6 bases). The sample consisted of PBMCs, mostly from graft donor cells, taken 360 days after TCRalphabeta/CD19-depleted stem cell transplant. CDR3 amino acids: CASSLVTGLRFGEQFF. The CDR3 DNA reads TGCGCCAGCAGCCTCGTAACAGGGTTACGGTTCGGTGAGCAGTTCTTC.